The subject of this entry is one TCR beta chain. The data derive from a study of blood T cells in healthy people across ages. Germline values: CDR1 SGHNT, CDR2 YYREEE (reference sequence). With V trimmed by 4 bases and J by 7 bases, 8 bases remained unmatched. The CDR3 has 15 amino acids. Combining a sample-barcoded 5' primer with a J-beta primer mix, a second PCR ran for roughly 7 to 12 cycles. From the 5' RACE reads, TCRdb called clonotypes with MiXCR, one entry per CDR3 protein. The sample lists 2 million or so distinct CDR3 sequences, less than 50% occurring once. There were at least 5.5 micrograms of total RNA extracted from every sample.

The source is a woman aged 40 to 49 in good health. Sequencing used blood. V usage is TRBV5-4 and J usage is TRBJ1-6; 7 positions agree with TRBD1. The CDR3 protein is CASSHQQGTNSPLHF. As DNA, the CDR3 is TGTGCCAGCAGCCACCAACAGGGGACCAATTCACCCCTCCACTTT.